This section outlines one T cell receptor beta chain sequence together with its context. The sample belongs to a study of blood T cell repertoires in COVID-19. Germline V gene sequence: CDR1 SGHNT, CDR2 YYREEE (reference sequence). CDR3 length: 16 amino acids. V was trimmed by 0 bases and J by 7 bases, leaving 16 bases between them. Here immunoSEQ multiplex PCR was the method, and the copy in TCRdb shows in-frame clones only, minus some. The data hold under 300,000 clones, with 80% to 95% observed a single time. The source of this sequence is a man younger than 45 with COVID-19, enrolled during active disease. Sequences were obtained from peripheral blood. The rearrangement links TRBV5-4 to TRBJ2-2; D is perhaps TRBD1 (5 bases). In DNA form, the CDR3 reads TGTGCCAGCAGCTTGGCCCAGGGCAACATCCTCGGGGAGCTGTTTTTT. Amino acid sequence: CASSLAQGNILGELFF. Using reference TRBV5-4 and TRBJ2-2 for the parts outside the CDR3, the full variable domain is ETGVTQSPTHLIKTRGQQVTLRCSSQSGHNTVSWYQQALGQGPQFIFQYYREEENGRGNFPPRFSGLQFPNYSSELNVNALELDDSALYLCASSLAQGNILGELFFGEGSRLTVL.